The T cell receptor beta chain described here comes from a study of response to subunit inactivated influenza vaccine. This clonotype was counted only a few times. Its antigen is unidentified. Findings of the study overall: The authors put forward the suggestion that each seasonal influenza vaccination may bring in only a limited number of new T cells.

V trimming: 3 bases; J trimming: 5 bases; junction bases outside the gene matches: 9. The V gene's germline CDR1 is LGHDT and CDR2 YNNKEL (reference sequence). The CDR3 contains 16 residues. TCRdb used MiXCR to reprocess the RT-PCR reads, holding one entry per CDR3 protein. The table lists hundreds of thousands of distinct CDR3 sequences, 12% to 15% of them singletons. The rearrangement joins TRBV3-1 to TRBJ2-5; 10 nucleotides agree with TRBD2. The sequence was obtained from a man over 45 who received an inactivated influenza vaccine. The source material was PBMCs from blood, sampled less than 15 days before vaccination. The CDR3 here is CASSHYGASGGETQYF. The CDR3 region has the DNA TGTGCCAGCAGCCATTACGGGGCTAGCGGGGGTGAGACCCAGTACTTC.